The clone carrying this T cell receptor (beta chain) was found many times. Its specificity is unknown. Authors' methods: Samples contained a median of 95,638 TCRs, with a range of about 20,000 to 750,000. TCRdb fed the RACE reads into MiXCR, producing one record per CDR3 protein. V and J calls and clone size were set by TCRdb, not the authors. Seen here are 350,000 to 450,000 distinct CDR3 sequences, more than 4.5% observed once, and the top ten hold just over 2.5%. V was cut by 4 bases and J by 0 bases, with 11 bases left in between. Germline V gene lookup returns CDR1 SGHNT and CDR2 YYREEE (reference sequence). The CDR3 sequence is 14 residues long. The data were taken from a study of human T cells and chemical hapten exposure. Study details: The variation in per-sample TCR yields arose mainly from small differences in pooled library volumes.

Time point of the sample: pre-sensitization, week 0. Specified treatment: therapeutic diphenylcyclopropenone sensitization with weekly scalp DPC. Findings of the study overall: TCRs at a frequency above 1 in 1000 stayed unchanged with DPC sensitization. The donor cohort had alopecia, so its immune response may not match that of healthy people.

The chain joins TRBV5-4 to TRBJ2-7; D is uncertain. Sample: whole blood, taken in connection with sensitization to the hapten diphenylcyclopropenone (DPC). The TCR originated in a woman aged 45-59 years with alopecia areata. Some clones in this sample may be carry-over from other donors' samples. In DNA, the CDR3 is TGTGCCAGCAGCCCTCAAGGACCCTCCTACGAGCAGTACTTC. The encoded protein is CASSPQGPSYEQYF.